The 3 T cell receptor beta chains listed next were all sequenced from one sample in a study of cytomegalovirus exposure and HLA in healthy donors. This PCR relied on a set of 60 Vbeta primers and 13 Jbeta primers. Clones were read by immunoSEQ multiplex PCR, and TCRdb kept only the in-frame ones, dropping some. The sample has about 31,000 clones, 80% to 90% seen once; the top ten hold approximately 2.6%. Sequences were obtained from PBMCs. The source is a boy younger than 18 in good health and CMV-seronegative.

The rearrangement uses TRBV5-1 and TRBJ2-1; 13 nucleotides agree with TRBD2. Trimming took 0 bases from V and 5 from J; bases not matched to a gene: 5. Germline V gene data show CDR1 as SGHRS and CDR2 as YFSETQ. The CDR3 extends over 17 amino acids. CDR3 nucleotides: TGCGCCAGCAGCTTGGGGGGACTAGCGGGGATACACAATGAGCAGTTCTTC. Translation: CASSLGGLAGIHNEQFF.

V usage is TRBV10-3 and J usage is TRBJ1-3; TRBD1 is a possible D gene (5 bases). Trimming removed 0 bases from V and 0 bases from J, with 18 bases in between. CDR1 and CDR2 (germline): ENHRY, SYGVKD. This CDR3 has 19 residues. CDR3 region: CAISESQLRQIVSGNTIYF. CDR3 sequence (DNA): TGTGCCATCAGTGAGTCGCAGTTGAGACAGATAGTCTCTGGAAACACCATATATTTT.

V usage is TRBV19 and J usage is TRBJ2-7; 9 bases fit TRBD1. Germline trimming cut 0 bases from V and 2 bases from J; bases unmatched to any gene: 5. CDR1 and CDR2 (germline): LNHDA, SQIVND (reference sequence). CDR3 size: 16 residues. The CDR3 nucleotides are TGTGCCAGTAGTATAGATATCGGGACAGGGACCTACGAGCAGTACTTC. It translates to CASSIDIGTGTYEQYF.